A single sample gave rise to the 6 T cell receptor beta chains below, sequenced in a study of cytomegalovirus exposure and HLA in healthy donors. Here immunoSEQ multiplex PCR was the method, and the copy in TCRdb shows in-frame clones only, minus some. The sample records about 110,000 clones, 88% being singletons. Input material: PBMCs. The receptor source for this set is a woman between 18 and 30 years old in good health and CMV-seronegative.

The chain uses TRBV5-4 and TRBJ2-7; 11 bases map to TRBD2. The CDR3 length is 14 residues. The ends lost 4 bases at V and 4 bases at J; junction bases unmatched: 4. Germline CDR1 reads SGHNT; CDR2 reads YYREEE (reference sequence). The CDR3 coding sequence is TGTGCCAGCAGCACGGGACTAGCGGTGTACGAGCAGTACTTC. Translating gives CASSTGLAVYEQYF.

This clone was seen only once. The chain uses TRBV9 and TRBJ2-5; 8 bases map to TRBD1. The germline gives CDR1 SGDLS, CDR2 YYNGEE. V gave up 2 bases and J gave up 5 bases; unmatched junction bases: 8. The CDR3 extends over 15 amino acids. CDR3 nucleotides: TGTGCCAGCAGCGTGACAGGGGCGACGTGGGAGACCCAGTACTTC. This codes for CASSVTGATWETQYF.

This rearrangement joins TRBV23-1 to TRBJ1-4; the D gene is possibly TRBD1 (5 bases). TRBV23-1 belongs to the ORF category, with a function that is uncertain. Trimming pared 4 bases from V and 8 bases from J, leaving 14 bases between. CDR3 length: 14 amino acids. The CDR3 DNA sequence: TGCGCCAGCAGTCCGGGGGGTCTGTCCGAAAAACTGTTTTTT. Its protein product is CASSPGGLSEKLFF.

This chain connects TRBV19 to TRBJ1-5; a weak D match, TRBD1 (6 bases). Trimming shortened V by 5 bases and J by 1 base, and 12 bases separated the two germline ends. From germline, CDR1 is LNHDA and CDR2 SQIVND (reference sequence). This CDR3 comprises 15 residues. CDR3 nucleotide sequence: TGTGCCAGTAGTTTCATACAGGGAAGCAATCAGCCCCAGCATTTT. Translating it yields CASSFIQGSNQPQHF.

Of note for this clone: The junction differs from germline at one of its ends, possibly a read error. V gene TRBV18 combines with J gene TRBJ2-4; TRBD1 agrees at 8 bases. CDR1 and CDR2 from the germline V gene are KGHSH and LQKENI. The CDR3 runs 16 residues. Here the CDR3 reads CASSPQGVRYKNIQYF. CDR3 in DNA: TGTGCCAGCTCCCCACAGGGGGTTCGGTACAAAAACATTCAGTACTTC. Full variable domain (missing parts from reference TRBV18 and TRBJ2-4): NAGVMQNPRHLVRRRGQEARLRCSPMKGHSHVYWYRQLPEEGLKFMVYLQKENIIDESGMPKERFSAEFPKEGPSILRIQQVVRGDSAAYFCASSPQGVRYKNIQYFGAGTRLSVL.

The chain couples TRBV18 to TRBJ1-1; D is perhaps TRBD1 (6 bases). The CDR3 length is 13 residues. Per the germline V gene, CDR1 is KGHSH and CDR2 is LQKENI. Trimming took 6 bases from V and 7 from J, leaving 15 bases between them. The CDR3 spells CASSQGQSDEAFF. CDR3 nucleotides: TGTGCCAGCTCGCAAGGACAGAGCGATGAAGCTTTCTTT.